A selection of T cell receptor beta chains follows, all from one sample in a study of T cells in Graves' hyperthyroidism and ophthalmopathy. TCRdb re-derived calls from the multiplex PCR reads in MiXCR, one entry per CDR3 protein. The sample has about 400,000 distinct CDR3 sequences, about 14% seen once; the top ten hold around 28%. Sequenced sample: blood. These receptors came from a man aged 45-60 years with Graves' ophthalmopathy. Both conserved end residues are part of each CDR3. A D gene is named only where the DNA matches it firmly. Expanded clones get a size class; other rows say once, few or many, or leave the size out.

clone_size: many
j_call: TRBJ2-7
d_call: TRBD1
v_call: TRBV2
cdr3_aa: CASGKGGPGEQYF
cdr3_nt: TGTGCCAGCGGAAAAGGGGGCCCGGGCGAGCAGTACTTC

clone_size: NA
j_call: TRBJ2-1
d_call: TRBD1
v_call: TRBV5-1
cdr3_aa: CASSFRTGGGEQFF
cdr3_nt: TGCGCCAGCAGCTTCAGGACAGGGGGGGGTGAGCAGTTCTTC

clone_size: many
j_call: TRBJ2-7
d_call: NA
v_call: TRBV28
cdr3_aa: CASSLLPPGTYEQYF
cdr3_nt: TGTGCCAGCAGCCTATTGCCCCCGGGGACCTACGAGCAGTACTTC

clone_size: many
j_call: TRBJ2-7
d_call: TRBD2
v_call: TRBV5-1
cdr3_aa: CASRSGTSGSQYEQYF
cdr3_nt: TGCGCCAGCAGGAGCGGGACTAGCGGGAGTCAGTACGAGCAGTACTTC

clone_size: many
j_call: TRBJ2-7
d_call: TRBD1
v_call: TRBV20-1
cdr3_aa: CSAREGQGGLYEQYF
cdr3_nt: TGCAGTGCTAGAGAAGGACAGGGGGGCCTCTACGAGCAGTACTTC

clone_size: NA
j_call: TRBJ2-7
d_call: TRBD1
v_call: TRBV6-5
cdr3_aa: CASSYEGAYEQYF
cdr3_nt: TGTGCCAGCAGTTACGAGGGGGCTTACGAGCAGTACTTC

clone_size: few
j_call: TRBJ2-2
d_call: TRBD1
v_call: TRBV27
cdr3_aa: CASQRTGQGGELFF
cdr3_nt: TGTGCCAGCCAGCGGACAGGGCAGGGCGGGGAGCTGTTTTTT

clone_size: many
j_call: TRBJ2-3
d_call: NA
v_call: TRBV10-2
cdr3_aa: CASSERGGTDTQYF
cdr3_nt: TGCGCCAGCAGTGAAAGGGGAGGCACAGATACGCAGTATTTT

clone_size: NA
j_call: TRBJ1-2
d_call: TRBD1
v_call: TRBV4-1
cdr3_aa: CAIPKDRRSYGYTF
cdr3_nt: TGCGCCATCCCAAAGGACAGGAGATCATATGGCTACACCTTC

clone_size: many
j_call: TRBJ2-7
d_call: TRBD2
v_call: TRBV12-3/TRBV12-4
cdr3_aa: CASSLSGKSYEQYF
cdr3_nt: TGTGCCAGCAGTTTAAGCGGGAAATCCTACGAGCAGTACTTC

clone_size: few
j_call: TRBJ2-3
d_call: TRBD2
v_call: TRBV5-1
cdr3_aa: CASSLDWTSGNTDTQYF
cdr3_nt: TGCGCCAGCAGCTTGGACTGGACTAGCGGGAACACAGATACGCAGTATTTT

clone_size: NA
j_call: TRBJ2-5
d_call: NA
v_call: TRBV5-1
cdr3_aa: CASSLARYQETQYF
cdr3_nt: TGCGCCAGCAGCTTGGCCAGGTACCAAGAGACCCAGTACTTC

clone_size: NA
j_call: TRBJ1-1
d_call: NA
v_call: TRBV6-5
cdr3_aa: CASSYSTLNTEAFF
cdr3_nt: TGTGCCAGCAGTTACTCGACTCTGAACACTGAAGCTTTCTTT

clone_size: many
j_call: TRBJ2-3
d_call: NA
v_call: TRBV6-1
cdr3_aa: CASTARDNEEGTDTQYF
cdr3_nt: TGTGCCAGCACCGCCCGGGACAATGAGGAAGGCACAGATACGCAGTATTTT

clone_size: NA
j_call: TRBJ2-2
d_call: TRBD1
v_call: TRBV6-1
cdr3_aa: CASSEYFGQGNTGELFF
cdr3_nt: TGTGCCAGCAGTGAATACTTCGGACAGGGAAACACCGGGGAGCTGTTTTTT

clone_size: many
j_call: TRBJ1-2
d_call: NA
v_call: TRBV11-2
cdr3_aa: CASSPRANYGYTF
cdr3_nt: TGTGCCAGCAGCCCCCGGGCAAACTATGGCTACACCTTC

clone_size: many
j_call: TRBJ2-2
d_call: TRBD1
v_call: TRBV2
cdr3_aa: CAGGQGRTGELFF
cdr3_nt: TGTGCCGGGGGACAGGGAAGGACCGGGGAGCTGTTTTTT

clone_size: NA
j_call: TRBJ2-7
d_call: NA
v_call: TRBV5-1
cdr3_aa: CASGAFSYEQYF
cdr3_nt: TGCGCCAGCGGGGCTTTTTCCTACGAGCAGTACTTC

clone_size: NA
j_call: TRBJ2-1
d_call: NA
v_call: TRBV7-9
cdr3_aa: CASSHTWADQTYNEQFF
cdr3_nt: TGTGCCAGCAGCCATACCTGGGCGGACCAAACCTACAATGAGCAGTTCTTC

clone_size: NA
j_call: TRBJ1-5
d_call: NA
v_call: TRBV6-5
cdr3_aa: CASSYGGRGDQPQHF
cdr3_nt: TGTGCCAGCAGTTACGGGGGCAGAGGAGATCAGCCCCAGCATTTT

clone_size: many
j_call: TRBJ1-4
d_call: NA
v_call: TRBV5-1
cdr3_aa: CASSLSGTGEKLFF
cdr3_nt: TGCGCCAGCAGCTTGTCTGGAACCGGTGAAAAACTGTTTTTT

clone_size: many
j_call: TRBJ2-3
d_call: TRBD2
v_call: TRBV10-3
cdr3_aa: CAIAGGSGTDTQYF
cdr3_nt: TGTGCCATAGCGGGAGGATCTGGCACAGATACGCAGTATTTT